The 14 T cell receptor beta chains reported below all come from one sample, sequenced in a study of T cells after yellow fever vaccination. MiXCR, run by TCRdb on the 5' RACE reads, gives a single entry per CDR3 protein. The sample lists under 300,000 distinct CDR3 sequences, approximately 6.7% occurring once. The sample consisted of CD4+ T cells sorted from PBMCs, taken on the day of the yellow fever booster vaccination. Source of these receptors: a man between 25 and 39 years old who received the YFV17D yellow fever vaccine.

This chain connects TRBV11-3 to TRBJ2-2; tentatively, D is TRBD1 (5 bases). Trimming removed 6 bases from V and 6 bases from J, with 14 bases in between. The CDR3 spans 14 residues. Germline CDR1 reads SGHNT; CDR2 reads YENEEA. In nucleotides, the CDR3 is TGTGCCAGCAGTGCCAGGGCCTTTTCCGGGGAGCTGTTTTTT. It yields the protein CASSARAFSGELFF.

About this clonotype: Given a much more abundant clone one base away, this may be a read error. The chain carries TRBV3-1 and TRBJ1-1; TRBD1 agrees at 7 bases. Trimming cost V 2 bases and J 5 bases; bases outside gene matches: 5. The CDR3 loop spans 14 amino acids. Germline CDR1 LGHDT, CDR2 YNNKEL (reference sequence). This chain's CDR3 is CASSQCTGATEAFF. Written as DNA, the CDR3 is TGTGCCAGCAGCCAATGCACAGGGGCTACTGAAGCTTTCTTT.

There are a few counts of this clonotype. The chain recombines TRBV24-1 with TRBJ2-7; 13 positions match TRBD2. The trim removed 9 bases at V and 4 bases at J, leaving 14 bases unmatched. The CDR3 spans 17 residues. Germline CDR1 is KGHDR and CDR2 is SFDVKD. CDR3 in amino acids: CATFPGLAGSSRYEQYF. DNA of the CDR3: TGTGCCACCTTCCCGGGACTAGCGGGAAGTTCGCGATACGAGCAGTACTTC.

The genes are TRBV12-3 or TRBV12-4 and TRBJ2-1, with D possibly called TRBD1 or TRBD2 (6 bases each). This CDR3 contains 14 residues. V lost 5 bases to trimming and J lost 8 bases, with 16 bases between them. CDR3 loop: CASSTRGRDDEQFF. CDR3 nucleotides: TGTGCCAGCAGTACACGGGGGCGGGACGATGAGCAGTTCTTC.

The table lists this clonotype with a few counts. This sequence joins TRBV29-1 and TRBJ2-7; weak D call: TRBD1 (6 bases). Germline CDR1 SQVTM, CDR2 ANQGSEA. With 3 bases removed from V and 7 bases from J, the gap between germline ends came to 22 bases. This CDR3 spans 15 amino acids. In nucleotides, the CDR3 is TGCAGCGTTGATTATCCAGGGGCAAAAAAGTGGGAGCAGTACTTC. Translation: CSVDYPGAKKWEQYF.

This clonotype was counted only a few times. This CDR3 reads CASSDKLAGGTETQYF. The CDR3 DNA sequence: TGTGCCAGCAGCGACAAGTTAGCGGGAGGAACAGAGACCCAGTACTTC. The chain uses TRBV9 and TRBJ2-5; 10 bases match TRBD2. Germline CDR1 is SGDLS and CDR2 is YYNGEE. This CDR3 has 16 amino acids. After removal of 3 bases from V and 4 bases from J, the junction contained 9 bases not matched to a gene.

This chain joins TRBV12-3 or TRBV12-4 and TRBJ2-7; D is possibly TRBD2 (6 bases). Trimming took 3 bases from V and 4 from J, leaving 13 bases between them. The CDR3 covers 14 residues. CDR3 sequence (DNA): TGTGCCAGCAGTTTTAGACGGGAGAGATACGAGCAGTACTTC. Translated: CASSFRRERYEQYF.

In its sample, this clonotype was seen a few times. The rearrangement links TRBV23-1 to TRBJ2-3, with D possibly matching TRBD2 (6 bases). TRBV23-1 is flagged as an ORF with uncertain function. The CDR3 length is 20 residues. The V and J ends lost 8 bases and 6 bases respectively, with 36 bases between them. This CDR3 reads CASDLGGETPWGNPADTQYF. For the CDR3, the DNA is TGCGCCAGCGACCTGGGCGGGGAGACTCCCTGGGGTAATCCCGCGGATACGCAGTATTTT.

In its sample, this clonotype was seen many times. V is TRBV28 and J is TRBJ2-2; the match to TRBD1 covers 9 bases. V shed 6 bases, J shed 2 bases, and the junction held 13 bases outside the gene matches. CDR1 MDHEN and CDR2 SYDVKM come from the germline V gene. The CDR3 sequence is 18 residues long. DNA for the CDR3: TGTGCCAGCAGCCCCCCGTTAGGACAGGGGATTAACACCGGGGAGCTGTTTTTT. Its protein product is CASSPPLGQGINTGELFF.

This clonotype was picked up a small number of times. The J gene is TRBJ2-3, the V gene TRBV7-9; D gene uncertain. CDR1 SEHNR and CDR2 FQNEAQ come from the germline V gene (reference sequence). Trimming took off 8 bases at V and 5 bases at J, with 14 bases between the two ends. The CDR3 runs to 13 residues. CDR3 amino acids: CASQAMDGDTQYF. The CDR3 bases are TGTGCCAGCCAAGCCATGGATGGAGATACGCAGTATTTT.

Only a few counts were recorded for this clonotype. The chain recombines TRBV30 with TRBJ1-1, with 7 bases fitting TRBD1. With V trimmed by 2 bases and J by 5 bases, 5 bases remained unmatched. CDR1 and CDR2 from the germline V gene are GTSNPN and SVGIG (reference sequence). This CDR3 has 13 residues. The CDR3 region has the DNA TGTGCCTGGAGTCCCGACAGGGTTACTGAAGCTTTCTTT. Its translation: CAWSPDRVTEAFF.

This clonotype appeared many times. The V call is TRBV7-2, the J call TRBJ2-5; no clear D. Trimming removed 8 bases at V and 1 base at J, with 14 bases between. CDR1 is SGHTA and CDR2 is FQGNSA in the germline V gene. This CDR3 is 14 amino acids long. CDR3 amino acids: CASGSPGPQETQYF. The CDR3 DNA is TGTGCCAGCGGAAGTCCCGGGCCCCAAGAGACCCAGTACTTC. Full variable domain (missing parts from reference TRBV7-2 and TRBJ2-5): GAGVSQSPSNKVTEKGKDVELRCDPISGHTALYWYRQSLGQGLEFLIYFQGNSAPDKSGLPSDRFSAERTGGSVSTLTIQRTQQEDSAVYLCASGSPGPQETQYFGPGTRLLVL.

In this sample, this clonotype turned up a few times. This rearrangement joins TRBV5-1 to TRBJ1-1; D gene unclear. Germline-derived CDR1 and CDR2 are SGHRS and YFSETQ. V gave up 1 base and J gave up 0 bases, with 7 bases separating them. This CDR3 is 14 amino acids long. CDR3 residues: CASSLTRMNTEAFF. CDR3 coding DNA: TGCGCCAGCAGCTTGACGAGGATGAACACTGAAGCTTTCTTT.

This clonotype appeared many times. Written as DNA, the CDR3 is TGTGCCAGCAGTCCCCGAAGGCGCCGCGATGGAAACACCATATATTTT. Its translation is CASSPRRRRDGNTIYF. J is TRBJ1-3 and V is TRBV6-5; D call uncertain. The V gene's germline CDR1 is MNHEY and CDR2 SVGAGI. This CDR3 has 16 residues. The V end lost 5 bases, the J end lost 3 bases, and 17 bases lay between the germline ends.